The rows below give T cell receptor beta chains drawn from one sample of a study of shared clonotypes between healthy human individuals. Measured with immunoSEQ multiplex PCR; TCRdb has only the in-frame clones, and not every one. The sample yields millions of clones, around 96% seen once. Sequencing was carried out using naive CD8+ T cells sorted from blood. The receptor source for this set is a man between 18 and 29 years old in good health. The CDR3 runs from the conserved cysteine through the conserved F or W. D genes are given only for firm matches. Rows give clone size only sometimes, using once, few, many, or a class for an expanded clone.

clone_size d_call j_call v_call cdr3_nt cdr3_aa
NA TRBD1 TRBJ1-5 TRBV5-6 TGTGCCAGCAGCTTGAAGGGGACAGGGCTTAGCAATCAGCCCCAGCATTTT CASSLKGTGLSNQPQHF
NA NA TRBJ2-7 TRBV11-2 TGTGCCAGCAGCTTAGACCCTGGGGGGGCGGTAAACGAGCAGTACTTC CASSLDPGGAVNEQYF
NA TRBD2 TRBJ2-1 TRBV6-5 TGTGCCAGCAGTTACCCTAGCGGGGAGGAAGAGCAGTTCTTC CASSYPSGEEEQFF
NA NA TRBJ1-1 TRBV18 TGTGCCAGCTCACCACCGGTAGATGGGGAAGCTTTCTTT CASSPPVDGEAFF
NA TRBD1 TRBJ2-7 TRBV4-3 TGCGCCAGCAGCCAAGAGGAGGGACAGGCGTTTTACGAGCAGTACTTC CASSQEEGQAFYEQYF
NA NA TRBJ2-7 TRBV6-5 TGTGCCAGCAGTTACTCGGACGGATACGAGCAGTACTTC CASSYSDGYEQYF
NA TRBD1 TRBJ2-5 TRBV27 TGTGCCAGCAATAAAAAAAGGACAGGGGCTCAAGAGACCCAGTACTTC CASNKKRTGAQETQYF
NA NA TRBJ1-1 TRBV2 TGTGCCAGCAGTGAGGGGTTAATGCCCAACACTGAAGCTTTCTTT CASSEGLMPNTEAFF
NA NA TRBJ2-3 TRBV11-2 TGTGCCAGCAGCTTAGAACCGAACACAGATACGCAGTATTTT CASSLEPNTDTQYF
NA TRBD2 TRBJ2-1 TRBV7-2 TGTGCCAGCAGCTTAGGGGTCGGGCGGGAGTACAATGAGCAGTTCTTC CASSLGVGREYNEQFF
NA NA TRBJ2-7 TRBV7-8 TGTGCCAGCAGCCTAGTAAGTTCCTACGAGCAGTACTTC CASSLVSSYEQYF
NA NA TRBJ1-1 TRBV28 TGTGCCAGCAGTTTTCGGGTTGGGACTGAAGCTTTCTTT CASSFRVGTEAFF
NA NA TRBJ2-7 TRBV28 TGTGCCAGCGCGACAGAGAACTACGAGCAGTACTTC CASATENYEQYF
NA TRBD2 TRBJ2-3 TRBV4-1 TGCGCCAGCAGCCAGAGACTAGCGGGAGAAGCAGATACGCAGTATTTT CASSQRLAGEADTQYF
NA NA TRBJ2-7 TRBV28 TGTGCCAGCAGTTTAGAGGGGACCTACGAGCAGTACTTC CASSLEGTYEQYF
NA NA TRBJ1-6 TRBV5-3 TGTGCCAGAAGGTGTGGACGGAATAATTCACCCCTCCACTTT CARRCGRNNSPLHF
once TRBD1 TRBJ2-6 TRBV13 TGTGCCAGCAGCTTTGTACCGGGACAGGGAGCCTCTGGGGCCAACGTCCTGACTTTC CASSFVPGQGASGANVLTF
NA NA TRBJ2-1 TRBV9 TGTGCCAGCAGCGCCCGGGATGGGGCGGGTCCCTACAATGAGCAGTTCTTC CASSARDGAGPYNEQFF
NA NA TRBJ2-2 TRBV7-9 TGTGCCAGCAGCCACTCGAACACCGGGGAGCTGTTTTTT CASSHSNTGELFF
NA TRBD1 TRBJ2-1 TRBV2 TGTGCCAGCAGTGATACCGGGACAGGGGGTAGAGGGAGCTCCTACAATGAGCAGTTCTTC CASSDTGTGGRGSSYNEQFF
NA NA TRBJ2-1 TRBV4-1 TGCGCCAGCAGCCAAGTAACCGGACTGGAGTACAATGAGCAGTTCTTC CASSQVTGLEYNEQFF
NA NA TRBJ2-2 TRBV5-1 TGCGCCAGCAGCTTGACAGGGCCCTACCTTGGCACCGGGGAGCTGTTTTTT CASSLTGPYLGTGELFF
once NA TRBJ2-1 TRBV4-3 TGCGCCAGCAGCCAAGATGGGACATACAATGAGCAGTTCTTC CASSQDGTYNEQFF
NA TRBD1 TRBJ2-1 TRBV29-1 TGCAGCGTTGAAGATTGGCGAGAGGGACAGGGGGACAATGAGCAGTTCTTC CSVEDWREGQGDNEQFF
NA NA TRBJ2-7 TRBV6-1 TGTGCCAGCAGTGAGGGGGCTAGCGTTAGCTACGAGCAGTACTTC CASSEGASVSYEQYF
NA NA TRBJ2-7 TRBV5-1 TGCGCCAGCAGCTTCACAGGGTCCTACGAGCAGTACTTC CASSFTGSYEQYF
NA TRBD2 TRBJ2-1 TRBV29-1 TGCAGCGTCTTTTCTAGCGGGGGGGCCGGTAGCTACAATGAGCAGTTCTTC CSVFSSGGAGSYNEQFF
NA NA TRBJ2-7 TRBV4-1 TGCGCCAGCAGCCAAGTAGCATCGTACGAGCAGTACTTC CASSQVASYEQYF
once NA TRBJ1-6 TRBV6-5 TGTGCCAGCAGTTGGGCAGGGTTATTTTCACCCCTCCACTTT CASSWAGLFSPLHF
NA NA TRBJ1-1 TRBV28 TGTGCCAGCAGCTCAAGGCCTGTGAACACTGAAGCTTTCTTT CASSSRPVNTEAFF
NA NA TRBJ2-5 TRBV14 TGTGCCAGCAGCCTAGACGATCAGGAGACCCAGTACTTC CASSLDDQETQYF
NA NA TRBJ2-1 TRBV13 TGTGCCAGCAGCTCCCTCAGCCGAGAAAATGAGCAGTTCTTC CASSSLSRENEQFF
NA NA TRBJ1-2 TRBV27 TGTGCCAGCAGCCCTATCGGGCCGGGTCTGGTGAATGGCTACACCTTC CASSPIGPGLVNGYTF
NA TRBD1 TRBJ1-5 TRBV6-5 TGTGCCAGCGGGGGGCAGGGGGGTCAGCCCCAGCATTTT CASGGQGGQPQHF
NA NA TRBJ2-1 TRBV10-1 TGCGCCAGCAACAAAGGCGGGGAATACAATGAGCAGTTCTTC CASNKGGEYNEQFF
NA NA TRBJ2-7 TRBV5-1 TGCGCCAGCAGTTTTGGGGCAACCTACGAGCAGTACTTC CASSFGATYEQYF
NA TRBD1 TRBJ2-5 TRBV29-1 TGCAGCGTCGACACAGGGGCAAGACACCAGTACTTC CSVDTGARHQYF
NA NA TRBJ1-4 TRBV7-9 TGTGCCAGCAGCCACCCACGGGGGGAAGAAAAACTGTTTTTT CASSHPRGEEKLFF
NA NA TRBJ2-7 TRBV9 TGTGCCAGCAGCGTATCCCTCGGCGAGCAGTACTTC CASSVSLGEQYF
NA NA TRBJ1-3 TRBV4-1 TGCGCCAGCAGTTTATCGGACGGACGGGACTCTGGAAACACCATATATTTT CASSLSDGRDSGNTIYF
NA TRBD1 TRBJ2-1 TRBV7-2 TGTGCCAGCAGCTCGACAGGGTCCGATGAGCAGTTCTTC CASSSTGSDEQFF
NA NA TRBJ2-7 TRBV11-2 TGTGCCAGCAGCTTTGGGACCGGCTCCTACGAGCAGTACTTC CASSFGTGSYEQYF
NA TRBD2 TRBJ2-7 TRBV11-2 TGTGCCAGCAGCTGGGGGACTAGCGGGAGTTACGAGCAGTACTTC CASSWGTSGSYEQYF
NA NA TRBJ2-7 TRBV7-2 TGTGCCAGCAGCTTGGTAGGTGCCTACGAGCAGTACTTC CASSLVGAYEQYF
NA NA TRBJ2-7 TRBV13 TGTGCCAGCAGCTTAAGTCCCTACTCCTACGAGCAGTACTTC CASSLSPYSYEQYF
NA NA TRBJ1-1 TRBV11-2 TGTGCCAGCAGCCGCGGGACTGTTGCTGGAGCTTTCTTT CASSRGTVAGAFF
NA NA TRBJ2-3 TRBV2 TGTGCCAGCGGAGGGGATACGCAGTATTTT CASGGDTQYF
NA NA TRBJ2-1 TRBV7-7 TGTGCTAGCAGCTTATACACAGGGTCGAATGAGCAGTTCTTC CASSLYTGSNEQFF
NA TRBD2 TRBJ2-1 TRBV5-6 TGTGCCAGCAGCGGAGGACTAGCGGGAGTTAATGAGCAGTTCTTC CASSGGLAGVNEQFF
NA NA TRBJ1-4 TRBV13 TGTGCCAGCAGCTATAGTCAATACCCCGCAACTAATGAAAAACTGTTTTTT CASSYSQYPATNEKLFF
NA TRBD1 TRBJ2-7 TRBV11-3 TGTGCCAGCAGCCACACGGGACAGGGGGCTTCCTACGAGCAGTACTTC CASSHTGQGASYEQYF
NA NA TRBJ2-7 TRBV6-1 TGTGCCAGCTATCAGGGGGGCTACGAGCAGTACTTC CASYQGGYEQYF
NA NA TRBJ2-7 TRBV5-6 TGTGCCAGCAGCTTGCCCCGGGGGCATAGATATTACGAGCAGTACTTC CASSLPRGHRYYEQYF